This T cell receptor (beta chain) was recorded in a study of cytomegalovirus exposure and HLA in healthy donors. The CDR3 has 13 amino acids. The V end lost 5 bases, the J end lost 3 bases, and 10 bases lay between the germline ends. Germline V gives CDR1 MDHEN, CDR2 SYDVKM. Researchers ran the PCR with 60 Vbeta and 13 Jbeta primers. Clones were read by immunoSEQ multiplex PCR, and TCRdb kept only the in-frame ones, dropping some. The sample lists 95,000 to 150,000 clones; approximately 65% were seen once. The sample was PBMCs. The sequence was collected from a man younger than 30 in good health and CMV-seronegative. V and J are TRBV28 and TRBJ1-1; D ambiguous. CDR3 sequence: CASSTNSYTEAFF. The CDR3 DNA is TGTGCCAGCAGTACTAATAGTTACACTGAAGCTTTCTTT.